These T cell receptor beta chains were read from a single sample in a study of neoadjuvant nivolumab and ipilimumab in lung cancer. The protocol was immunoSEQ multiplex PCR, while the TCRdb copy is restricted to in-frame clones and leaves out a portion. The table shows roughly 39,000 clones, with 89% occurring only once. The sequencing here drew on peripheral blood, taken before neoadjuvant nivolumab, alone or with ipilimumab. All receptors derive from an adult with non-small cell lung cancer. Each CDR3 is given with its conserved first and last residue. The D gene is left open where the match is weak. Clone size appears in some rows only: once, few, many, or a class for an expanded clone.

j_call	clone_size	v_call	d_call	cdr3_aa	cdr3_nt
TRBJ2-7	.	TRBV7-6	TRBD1	CASSPTTGGVEQYF	TGTGCCAGCAGCCCGACGACAGGGGGCGTCGAGCAGTACTTC
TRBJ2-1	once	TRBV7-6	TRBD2	CASSIRGAGGGNEQFF	TGTGCCAGCAGCATCCGGGGAGCGGGAGGTGGAAATGAGCAGTTCTTC
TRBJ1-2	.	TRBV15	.	CATSHSTDSGYTF	TGTGCCACCAGCCATTCGACGGACAGTGGCTACACCTTC
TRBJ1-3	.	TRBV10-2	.	CASKNRVGGGNTIYF	TGCGCCAGCAAGAACCGGGTTGGAGGTGGAAACACCATATATTTT
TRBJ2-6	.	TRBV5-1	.	CASSLALGQASSGANVLTF	TGCGCCAGCAGCTTGGCGTTAGGGCAGGCAAGCTCTGGGGCCAACGTCCTGACTTTC
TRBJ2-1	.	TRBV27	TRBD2	CASSSPSGSTEEQFF	TGTGCCAGCAGTTCACCCAGCGGGAGTACTGAGGAGCAGTTCTTC
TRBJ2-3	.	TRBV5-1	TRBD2	CASSLEGPLAGAISDTQYF	TGCGCCAGCAGCTTGGAGGGCCCACTAGCGGGTGCCATATCGGATACGCAGTATTTT
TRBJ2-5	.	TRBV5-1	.	CASSRDAEAQYF	TGCGCCAGCAGCCGGGACGCGGAGGCCCAGTACTTC
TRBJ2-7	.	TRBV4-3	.	CASSQETGQPYEQYF	TGCGCCAGCAGCCAAGAGACAGGCCAGCCCTACGAGCAGTACTTC
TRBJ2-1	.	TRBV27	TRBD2	CASSLSSLAGDIEQFF	TGTGCCAGCAGTCTCTCATCACTAGCGGGAGATATTGAGCAGTTCTTC
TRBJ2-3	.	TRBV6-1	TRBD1	CASTMGQGSTDTQYF	TGTGCCAGCACCATGGGACAGGGGAGCACAGATACGCAGTATTTT
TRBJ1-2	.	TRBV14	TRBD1	CASSQEGTGRANYGYTF	TGTGCCAGCAGCCAAGAAGGGACAGGGCGCGCGAACTATGGCTACACCTTC
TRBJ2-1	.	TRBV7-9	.	CASSLRVKNEQFF	TGTGCCAGCAGCTTAAGGGTAAAGAATGAGCAGTTCTTC
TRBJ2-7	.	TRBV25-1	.	CASSEQAASSYEQYF	TGTGCCAGCAGTGAACAAGCCGCTTCGTCCTACGAGCAGTACTTC
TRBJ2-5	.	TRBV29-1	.	CSVEGHGVATWETQYF	TGCAGCGTTGAAGGACACGGAGTAGCTACATGGGAGACCCAGTACTTC
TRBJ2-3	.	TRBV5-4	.	CASSLGADTQYF	TGTGCCAGCAGCTTGGGCGCAGATACGCAGTATTTT
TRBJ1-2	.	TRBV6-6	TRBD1	CASRPTGGHGYTF	TGTGCCAGCAGGCCTACAGGGGGCCATGGCTACACCTTC
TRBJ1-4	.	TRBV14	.	CASSAVWVRQLEKLFF	TGTGCCAGCAGCGCAGTTTGGGTGCGACAGCTTGAAAAACTGTTTTTT
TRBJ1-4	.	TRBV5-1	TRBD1	CASRQGGGYEKLFF	TGCGCCAGCCGACAGGGAGGGGGATATGAAAAACTGTTTTTT
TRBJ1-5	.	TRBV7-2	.	CASTQWGNQPQHF	TGTGCCAGCACCCAGTGGGGCAATCAGCCCCAGCATTTT
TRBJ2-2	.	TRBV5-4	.	CASSLGATGELFF	TGTGCCAGCAGCTTGGGGGCAACCGGGGAGCTGTTTTTT
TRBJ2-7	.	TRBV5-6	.	CASSLLVGGAFHEQYF	TGTGCCAGCAGCTTATTGGTGGGGGGCGCCTTCCACGAGCAGTACTTC
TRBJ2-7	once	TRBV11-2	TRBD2	CASSLEWREGLEQYF	TGTGCCAGCAGCTTAGAATGGCGGGAGGGACTCGAGCAGTACTTC
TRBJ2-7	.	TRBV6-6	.	CASRFSGSLLYEQYF	TGTGCCAGCAGATTCAGCGGGTCCCTCCTCTACGAGCAGTACTTC
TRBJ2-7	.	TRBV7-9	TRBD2	CASSLGLAGGYEQYF	TGTGCCAGCAGCTTAGGACTAGCGGGGGGGTACGAGCAGTACTTC
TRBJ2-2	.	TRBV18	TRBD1	CASSPPGQGIVGELFF	TGTGCCAGCTCACCACCGGGACAGGGGATTGTCGGGGAGCTGTTTTTT
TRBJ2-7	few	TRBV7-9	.	CASSTPQSYEQYF	TGTGCCAGCTCGACGCCACAATCCTACGAGCAGTACTTC
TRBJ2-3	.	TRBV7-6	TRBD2	CASSQGGGVGTDTQYF	TGTGCCAGCAGCCAAGGCGGGGGAGTGGGCACAGATACGCAGTATTTT
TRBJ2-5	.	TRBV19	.	CASSIDTATQETQYF	TGTGCCAGTAGTATAGACACGGCCACTCAAGAGACCCAGTACTTC
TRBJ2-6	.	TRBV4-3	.	CASSQEYGYSGANVLTF	TGCGCCAGCAGCCAAGAATATGGTTACTCTGGGGCCAACGTCCTGACTTTC
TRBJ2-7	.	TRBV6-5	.	CASSRDRSYEQYF	TGTGCCAGCAGTCGCGACAGGTCCTACGAGCAGTACTTC
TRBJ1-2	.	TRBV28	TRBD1	CASSKPGTGHYGYTF	TGTGCCAGCAGTAAACCCGGGACAGGGCACTATGGCTACACCTTC
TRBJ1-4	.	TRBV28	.	CASSFDGRANEKLFF	TGTGCCAGCAGTTTTGACGGGAGAGCTAATGAAAAACTGTTTTTT
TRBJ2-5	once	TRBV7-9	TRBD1	CASSPGQIAFGLETQYF	TGTGCCAGCAGTCCGGGACAGATAGCTTTTGGGTTGGAGACCCAGTACTTC
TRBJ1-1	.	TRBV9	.	CASSGNGARISEAFF	TGTGCCAGCAGCGGGAATGGGGCGAGGATCTCTGAAGCTTTCTTT
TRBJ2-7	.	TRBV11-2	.	CASSLEGPERTYEQYF	TGTGCCAGCAGCTTAGAGGGGCCGGAACGGACCTACGAGCAGTACTTC
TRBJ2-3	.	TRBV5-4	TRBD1	CASILQGSDTQYF	TGTGCCAGCATCCTACAGGGGTCAGATACGCAGTATTTT
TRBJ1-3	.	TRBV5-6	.	CASSPTRDLGNTIYF	TGTGCCAGCAGCCCGACCAGGGACCTAGGAAACACCATATATTTT
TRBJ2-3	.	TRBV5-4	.	CASKGGDSDTQYF	TGTGCCAGCAAGGGCGGGGACTCAGATACGCAGTATTTT
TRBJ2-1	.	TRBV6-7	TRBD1	CASGTGEPKEYNEQFF	TGTGCCAGCGGGACAGGCGAACCGAAGGAATACAATGAGCAGTTCTTC
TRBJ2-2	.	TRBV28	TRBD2	CASSFGTSGTNPNTGELFF	TGTGCCAGCAGTTTTGGGACTAGCGGGACCAATCCGAACACCGGGGAGCTGTTTTTT
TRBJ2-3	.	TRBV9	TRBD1	CASSVVADQGADTQYF	TGTGCCAGCAGCGTAGTGGCGGATCAGGGGGCAGATACGCAGTATTTT
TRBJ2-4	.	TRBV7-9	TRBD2	CASSPHRLADKNIQYF	TGTGCCAGCAGCCCCCACAGACTAGCGGATAAAAACATTCAGTACTTC
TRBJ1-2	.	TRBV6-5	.	CASSYGGRGANYGYTF	TGTGCCAGCAGTTACGGTGGAAGGGGAGCTAACTATGGCTACACCTTC
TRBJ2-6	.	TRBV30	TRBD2	CAWSGVGRRSGANVLTF	TGTGCCTGGAGTGGGGTCGGGAGGCGTTCTGGGGCCAACGTCCTGACTTTC
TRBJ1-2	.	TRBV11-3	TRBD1	CASSPDRGNYGYTF	TGTGCCAGCAGCCCGGACAGGGGGAACTATGGCTACACCTTC
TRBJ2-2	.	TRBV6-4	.	CASKNQQGGTGELFF	TGTGCCAGCAAGAACCAACAGGGAGGAACCGGGGAGCTGTTTTTT
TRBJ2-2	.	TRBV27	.	CASSLSLLANTGELFF	TGTGCCAGCAGTTTATCGTTACTAGCGAACACCGGGGAGCTGTTTTTT
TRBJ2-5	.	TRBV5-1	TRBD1	CASSLGQGGQETQYF	TGCGCCAGCAGCTTGGGACAGGGGGGACAAGAGACCCAGTACTTC
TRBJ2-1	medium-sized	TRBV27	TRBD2	CASSLPGLEGYNEQFF	TGTGCCAGCAGTTTGCCAGGACTAGAAGGCTACAATGAGCAGTTCTTC